The 19 T cell receptor beta chains reported below all come from one sample, sequenced in a study of cytomegalovirus exposure and HLA in healthy donors. The PCR contained 60 Vbeta and 13 Jbeta primers. TCRdb's copy holds only in-frame clones and misses some; the assay was immunoSEQ multiplex PCR. The table lists fewer than 100,000 clones, around 68% of them singletons. Sequencing was performed on PBMCs. Receptors were obtained from a female donor in good health and CMV-seronegative.

The chain uses TRBV7-8 and TRBJ2-2; TRBD2 matches 9 bases. V was clipped by 0 bases and J by 8 bases; unmatched bases: 10. Per germline, CDR1 SGHVS and CDR2 FQNEAQ. The CDR3 length is 17 residues. The CDR3 sequence: CASSLARTSASRGELFF. The DNA for the CDR3 is TGTGCCAGCAGCTTAGCAAGGACTAGCGCCTCCAGGGGGGAGCTGTTTTTT.

The chain couples TRBV15 to TRBJ2-7; weak D call: TRBD2 (6 bases). V gave up 5 bases and J gave up 4 bases, with 15 bases separating them. The CDR3 extends over 14 amino acids. Germline V lookup: CDR1 LNHNV, CDR2 YYDKDF (reference sequence). For the CDR3, the DNA is TGTGCCACCAGCGCGCGGGATGCCTTTTACGAGCAGTACTTC. Protein sequence: CATSARDAFYEQYF.

The chain carries TRBV6-4 and TRBJ2-3; TRBD2 matches 9 bases. Germline V CDR1 and CDR2: MRHNA, SNTAGT. The V and J ends lost 2 bases and 6 bases, in that order; junction bases with no gene match: 6. The CDR3 runs 15 residues. CDR3 protein: CASSDGGRASDTQYF. The CDR3 DNA reads TGTGCCAGCAGTGACGGCGGGAGGGCCTCCGATACGCAGTATTTT.

The chain employs TRBV6-5 and TRBJ2-3; a possible D gene is TRBD2 (6 bases). Germline lookup yields CDR1 MNHEY and CDR2 SVGAGI. V gave up 4 bases and J gave up 2 bases, with 16 bases separating them. The CDR3 runs 16 residues. CDR3 protein: CASSSFTRDFTDTQYF. CDR3 sequence (DNA): TGTGCCAGCAGTTCCTTCACCAGGGACTTCACAGATACGCAGTATTTT.

This clone was counted only a few times. The chain couples TRBV7-2 to TRBJ2-7; 10 bases line up with TRBD2. Germline V gives CDR1 SGHTA, CDR2 FQGNSA. The CDR3 covers 15 residues. Trimming cost V 2 bases and J 2 bases; bases outside gene matches: 3. CDR3 region: CASSLRSGRAYEQYF. CDR3 bases: TGTGCCAGCAGCTTAAGAAGCGGGAGGGCCTACGAGCAGTACTTC.

The chain uses TRBV20-1 and TRBJ1-1, with 7 bases aligning to TRBD1. The V gene's germline CDR1 is DFQATT and CDR2 SNEGSKA (reference sequence). V was clipped by 1 base and J by 10 bases; unmatched bases: 3. The CDR3 extends over 11 amino acids. CDR3 in amino acids: CSARGTGGAFF. CDR3 DNA sequence: TGCAGTGCTAGAGGGACAGGCGGAGCTTTCTTT.

V is TRBV18 and J is TRBJ2-7; 10 nucleotides align to TRBD2. Unmatched junction bases numbered 4, after V lost 3 bases and J lost 2 bases. Germline assignment: CDR1 KGHSH and CDR2 LQKENI. This CDR3 has 15 amino acids. The CDR3, as DNA: TGTGCCAGCTCACCTGGACTAGCGGTAACCTACGAGCAGTACTTC. It specifies CASSPGLAVTYEQYF.

The gene calls are TRBV25-1 and TRBJ1-4; 8 bases line up with TRBD1. V trimming: 5 bases; J trimming: 6 bases; junction bases outside the gene matches: 11. CDR3 size: 16 residues. Germline CDR1 and CDR2: MGHDK and SYGVNS. CDR3 nucleotides: TGTGCCAGCAGTAGCACCTCAGGGGGCGAGTATGAAAAACTGTTTTTT. This translates into CASSSTSGGEYEKLFF.

V and J are TRBV25-1 and TRBJ1-2; maybe TRBD1 (5 bases). This CDR3 has 14 amino acids. V shed 3 bases and J shed 5 bases, with 13 bases lying between them. Germline lookup yields CDR1 MGHDK and CDR2 SYGVNS. The CDR3 is CASSDRGTLYGYTF. CDR3 DNA sequence: TGTGCCAGCAGTGACCGGGGGACTTTGTATGGCTACACCTTC.

V and J are TRBV5-6 and TRBJ2-5, with D possibly TRBD2 on 5 matching bases. Judging by the DNA end, TRBJ2-7 fits better; the J call may be wrong. This CDR3 comprises 12 residues. CDR1 is SGHDT and CDR2 is YYEEEE in the germline V gene. DNA of the CDR3: TGTGCCAGCAGCTGGGAGAAGTACGAGCAGTACTTC. This translates into CASSWEKYEQYF.

This clone was counted a few times. The chain carries TRBV19 and TRBJ2-1, with 9 nucleotides matching TRBD2. V dropped 7 bases and J dropped 0; count of bases not matched to a gene: 4. This CDR3 has 15 residues. CDR1 and CDR2 from the germline V gene are LNHDA and SQIVND (reference sequence). The CDR3 DNA is TGTGCCAGTAAACATAGCGGGAGCTCCTACAATGAGCAGTTCTTC. This sequence encodes CASKHSGSSYNEQFF.

This chain connects TRBV2 to TRBJ1-1; D may be TRBD1 (5 bases). The V end was cut by 4 bases, the J end by 1 base, with 7 bases between. Germline CDR1 reads SNHLY; CDR2 reads FYNNEI. The length of the CDR3 is 13 residues. The CDR3 protein is CASSVGGNTEAFF. The CDR3 DNA is TGTGCCAGCAGTGTGGGGGGGAACACTGAAGCTTTCTTT.

The chain employs TRBV30 and TRBJ1-5; weak D call: TRBD1 (6 bases). Germline CDR1 and CDR2: GTSNPN and SVGIG (reference sequence). This CDR3 spans 15 amino acids. The V and J ends lost 1 base and 7 bases respectively, with 17 bases between them. CDR3 protein: CAWSGGTLSFQPQHF. CDR3 bases: TGTGCCTGGAGTGGAGGGACATTGAGTTTCCAGCCCCAGCATTTT.

A single count supports this clone. The rearrangement links TRBV2 to TRBJ1-1; TRBD1 might be the D (5 bases). The CDR3 consists of 13 residues. V was shortened by 5 bases and J by 4 bases, with 11 bases between the two germline ends. The germline V gene has CDR1 SNHLY and CDR2 FYNNEI. The CDR3 here is CASSSGPATEAFF. The CDR3 region has the DNA TGTGCCAGCAGTTCAGGGCCGGCCACTGAAGCTTTCTTT.

CDR3 bases: TGCGCCAGCAGCCAAGCTGGACTAGCGGGTAACGAGCAGTACTTC. This translates into CASSQAGLAGNEQYF. The chain links TRBV4-1 to TRBJ2-7; 11 bases are shared with TRBD2. CDR1 is MGHRA and CDR2 is YSYEKL in the germline V gene. J was trimmed by 5 bases and V by 1 base; bases with no gene match: 4. The CDR3 loop spans 15 amino acids.

The chain carries TRBV7-2 and TRBJ2-5, with 13 bases matching TRBD2. The germline V gene encodes CDR1 SGHTA and CDR2 FQGNSA. CDR3 length equals 16 residues. J gave up 2 bases and V 4 bases, and 4 bases lay outside the gene matches. DNA for the CDR3: TGTGCCAGCAGCTCGGGACTAGCGGGGAAACAAGAGACCCAGTACTTC. Its translation is CASSSGLAGKQETQYF.

The chain joins TRBV11-2 to TRBJ1-4, with 9 bases aligning to TRBD1. Germline V lookup: CDR1 SGHAT, CDR2 FQNNGV. V was pared by 4 bases and J by 12 bases, with 9 bases of the junction left unmatched. This CDR3 has 14 amino acids. The CDR3 protein is CASSSTGGNGELFF. The CDR3 DNA reads TGTGCCAGCAGCTCGACAGGGGGTAATGGGGAACTGTTTTTT.

The DNA of the CDR3 is TGTGCCAGCAGCGTAGGGCTAGCGGGAGAGAATGAGCAGTTCTTC. It encodes CASSVGLAGENEQFF. The chain employs TRBV9 and TRBJ2-1; 10 bases are a match to TRBD2. CDR1 and CDR2 from the germline V gene are SGDLS and YYNGEE. The J segment lost 7 bases and the V segment lost 0 bases, leaving 4 bases of the junction unmatched. This CDR3 region has 15 residues.

This CDR3 is CASSQDPRQGTNEKLFF. The CDR3 DNA is TGCGCCAGCAGCCAAGATCCCCGCCAGGGGACTAATGAAAAACTGTTTTTT. The chain uses TRBV4-3 and TRBJ1-4; possible D gene TRBD1, 6 bases. Germline CDR1 LGHNA, CDR2 YSLEER. There are 17 residues in the CDR3. Trimming shortened V by 0 bases and J by 2 bases, and 13 bases separated the two germline ends.